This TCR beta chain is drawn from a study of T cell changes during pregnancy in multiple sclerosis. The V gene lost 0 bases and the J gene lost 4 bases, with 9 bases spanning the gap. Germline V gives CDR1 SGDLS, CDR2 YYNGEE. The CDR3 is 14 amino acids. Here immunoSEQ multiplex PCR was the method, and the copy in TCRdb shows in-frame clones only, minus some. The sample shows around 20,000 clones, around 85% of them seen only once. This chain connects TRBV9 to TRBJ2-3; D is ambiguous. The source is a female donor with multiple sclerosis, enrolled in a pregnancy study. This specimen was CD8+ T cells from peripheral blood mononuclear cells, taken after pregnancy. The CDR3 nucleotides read TGTGCCAGCAGCGTAGCTTTTAGCCCAGATACGCAGTATTTT. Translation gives CASSVAFSPDTQYF.